The clone carrying this T cell receptor (beta chain) was recorded a few times. Its antigen is still unknown. The record originates from a study of vaccination effects on CD4 cells after COVID-19. Study-level background: Each person got two doses of an mRNA SARS-CoV-2 vaccine, BNT162b2 or mRNA-1273. Study outcomes and limitations: Marked clonal contraction was seen in infection- and vaccine-induced clones late after vaccination. Few convalescent patients were studied, and early post-infection samples were lacking.

Libraries were prepared by immunoSEQ multiplex PCR; TCRdb keeps only in-frame clonotypes and omits some of them. The sample includes tens of thousands of clones, about 65% of them seen just once. Pools of viral peptides were used by the ViraFEST assay to expand antigen-specific CD4+ T cells ahead of sequencing. Having been cultured for roughly 10 days, the cells underwent CD4+ T cell isolation. No vaccinee had earlier SARS-CoV-2 infection, and nucleocapsid antibodies were negative. On days 3 and 7, fresh IL-2 medium replaced half the medium. This CDR3 comprises 16 residues. Germline V lookup: CDR1 SNHLY, CDR2 FYNNEI. Trimming at V came to 3 bases and at J to 4 bases, leaving 5 bases not matched to a gene.

The chain joins TRBV2 to TRBJ2-7, with 14 bases aligning to TRBD2. Material: CD4+ T cells from PBMCs cultured with HCoV-NL63 spike peptides, obtained before COVID-19 vaccination. The sequence came from a human donor who received a COVID-19 vaccine. The CDR3 nucleotides are TGTGCCAGCAGTGATGGGGGGACTAGCGGGGGTTACGAGCAGTACTTC. The encoded protein is CASSDGGTSGGYEQYF. Full variable domain (outside the CDR3, taken from reference TRBV2 and TRBJ2-7): EPEVTQTPSHQVTQMGQEVILRCVPISNHLYFYWYRQILGQKVEFLVSFYNNEISEKSEIFDDQFSVERPDGSNFTLKIRSTKLEDSAMYFCASSDGGTSGGYEQYFGPGTRLTVT.